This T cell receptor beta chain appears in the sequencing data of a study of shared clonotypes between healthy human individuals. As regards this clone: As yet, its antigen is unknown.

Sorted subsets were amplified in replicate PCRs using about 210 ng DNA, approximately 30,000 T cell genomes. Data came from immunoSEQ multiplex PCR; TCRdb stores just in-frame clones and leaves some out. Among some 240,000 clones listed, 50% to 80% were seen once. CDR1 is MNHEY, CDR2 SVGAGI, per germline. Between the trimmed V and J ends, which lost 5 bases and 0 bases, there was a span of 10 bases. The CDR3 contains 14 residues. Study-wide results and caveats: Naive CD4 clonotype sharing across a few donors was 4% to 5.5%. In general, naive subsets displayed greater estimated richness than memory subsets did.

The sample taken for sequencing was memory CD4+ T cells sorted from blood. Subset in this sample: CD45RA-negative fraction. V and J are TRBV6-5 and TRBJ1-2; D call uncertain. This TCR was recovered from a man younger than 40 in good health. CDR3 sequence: CASSLGRPNYGYTF. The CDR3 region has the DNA TGTGCCAGCAGTCTCGGACGTCCTAACTATGGCTACACCTTC.